This T cell receptor beta chain emerged from a study of blood T cell repertoires in COVID-19 (dated by TCRdb to the early 2020s). Regarding the research as a whole: Collaborator samples came from the United States, Italy and Spain and covered acute and convalescent phases of COVID-19. The repertoires were released in a freely available public database intended as a resource for research on the immune response to SARS-CoV-2. Samples were obtained from the ongoing ImmuneRACE study (first 160 participants) and from over 1,000 subjects provided by 6 global collaborators. The prospective study material was composed of cDNA or gDNA derived from T cells, B-cell-depleted T cells, or PBMCs. Deeply sampled blood TCRbeta repertoires from subjects exposed to, actively infected with, or recovered from COVID-19 were included in the dataset. A de-identified subject ID, COVID-19 status, age in years and sex were almost always included in the sample metadata. HLA class I and class II types, where available, came from metadata supplied by the sample provider rather than from assay-based typing.

Compared with germline, V lacks 4 bases and J lacks 4 bases; bases without a gene match: 5. From a lookup of the germline V gene, CDR1 and CDR2 are SGHRS and YFSETQ. The CDR3 covers 14 residues, taking in both the cysteine and the phenylalanine. The sequence is cut down to CDR3 DNA, 42 bases in frame from base 1. As for this clone: Its antigen is still unknown. Base qualities are not provided; no much larger clone lies one nucleotide away.

Paper-wide results and their limitations: The quantity of clinical and demographic metadata differed by source and by participant and was supplied without curation.

TCRbeta CDR3 regions were amplified from genomic DNA by means of the immunoSEQ Assay, a bias-controlled multiplex PCR. On the study's bioinformatics: Nucleated cell counts per sample were estimated from amplification of reference gene primers within the assay. Sequence reads were collapsed and filtered to measure the absolute abundance of every unique TCRbeta CDR3 rearrangement. For each sample, productive Simpson clonality was calculated as the square root of Simpson's diversity index across productive rearrangements. TCRdb retrieved this table from immuneACCESS and kept in-frame rearrangements only. Not all clones are present; in checked studies, unresolved V genes account for under half, and no reason is known for the remainder. V, J and clone size are taken as reported in that table, and D and trimming were inferred from the DNA itself. In all, the sample holds 100,000 to 150,000 clones, and about four fifths of those were seen once. Of the sample, more than 1.2% is held by the ten largest clones.

The collaborating institutions used their own protocols to collect whole blood in K2EDTA tubes. Collaborator samples were shipped for TCRbeta analysis as frozen whole blood, isolated PBMCs, or DNA extracted from either sample type. Rearrangement joined TRBV5-1 to TRBJ2-3, and TRBD1 matches 8 of the central bases. The specimen sequenced was peripheral blood. The TCR comes from a man in his 60s with acute or convalescent COVID-19. At the DNA level, the sequence is TGCGCCAGCAGCCCGGACAGGGATCCAGATACGCAGTATTTT. It translates as CASSPDRDPDTQYF.